The 24 T cell receptor beta chains given below trace back to one sample, sequenced in a study of identifying expanded T cells in peripheral blood. The data were produced by immunoSEQ multiplex PCR, yet TCRdb's version contains in-frame clones alone and is incomplete. The table records around 130,000 clones, approximately 86% of them present only once. Sequences were obtained from blood. The receptors here all came from a person aged 18 to 75 in good health.

V gene TRBV19 combines with J gene TRBJ1-2; 7 nucleotides line up with TRBD1. The germline V gene encodes CDR1 LNHDA and CDR2 SQIVND (reference sequence). The length of the CDR3 is 13 residues. V lost 6 bases to trimming and J lost 7 bases; unmatched junction nucleotides: 8. The CDR3 bases are TGTGCCAGTAGATTCACAGGGGAGGGTGGCTACACCTTC. Amino acids: CASRFTGEGGYTF.

V is TRBV7-6 and J is TRBJ2-5, with 7 nucleotides matching TRBD1. The V and J ends lost 5 bases and 4 bases, in that order; junction bases with no gene match: 10. Looked up from germline, CDR1 is SGHVS and CDR2 is FNYEAQ. The CDR3 sequence is 15 residues long. CDR3 region: CASSPLQTGIETQYF. CDR3 in DNA: TGTGCCAGCAGCCCCCTCCAGACAGGGATAGAGACCCAGTACTTC.

V is TRBV29-1 and J is TRBJ1-1; 10 nucleotides match TRBD1. After removal of 5 bases from V and 2 bases from J, the junction contained 5 bases not matched to a gene. The CDR3 is 14 residues long. The V gene's germline CDR1 is SQVTM and CDR2 ANQGSEA. The CDR3 DNA reads as TGCAGCGTTTCGACAGGGGGCAGTAACACTGAAGCTTTCTTT. Translating gives CSVSTGGSNTEAFF.

CDR3 loop: CASSFFRSGGEKLFF. CDR3 coding DNA: TGTGCCAGCAGCTTCTTCCGGTCAGGGGGCGAAAAACTGTTTTTT. This rearrangement joins TRBV7-9 to TRBJ1-4; TRBD1 matches at 8 bases. The germline CDR1 and CDR2 sequences are SEHNR and FQNEAQ (reference sequence). Germline trimming cut 3 bases from V and 8 bases from J; bases unmatched to any gene: 8. The CDR3 sequence is 15 residues long.

The chain is built from TRBV11-2 and TRBJ1-6; tentative D call: TRBD1 (6 bases). The CDR3 is 17 residues long. Trimming removed 1 base from V and 8 bases from J, with 18 bases in between. Looked up from germline, CDR1 is SGHAT and CDR2 is FQNNGV. DNA for the CDR3: TGTGCCAGCAGCTTAGCCACTACAGGGATAGGATATTCACCCCTCCACTTT. Amino acids: CASSLATTGIGYSPLHF.

This chain links TRBV19 with TRBJ1-4, with 8 nucleotides matching TRBD1. Germline V CDR1 and CDR2: LNHDA, SQIVND (reference sequence). V lost 4 bases to trimming and J lost 7 bases; unmatched junction nucleotides: 5. This CDR3 is built from 14 residues. The CDR3 nucleotides read TGTGCCAGTAGTACGACAGGGGACGGTGAAAAACTGTTTTTT. Its translation: CASSTTGDGEKLFF.

This clone appeared a few times. The chain joins TRBV7-2 to TRBJ1-4; 9 bases match TRBD1. This CDR3 is built from 15 residues. The V and J ends lost 4 bases and 7 bases, in that order; junction bases with no gene match: 7. Germline lookup yields CDR1 SGHTA and CDR2 FQGNSA. In nucleotides, the CDR3 is TGTGCCAGCAGCTATCGGGGACAGGGAAGTGAAAAACTGTTTTTT. Translation gives CASSYRGQGSEKLFF.

The chain recombines TRBV6-4 with TRBJ1-5; no reliable D call. The V and J ends lost 8 bases and 6 bases respectively, with 14 bases between them. CDR3 size: 13 residues. Germline-derived CDR1 and CDR2 are MRHNA and SNTAGT. The CDR3 sequence: CASSPGVSQPQHF. CDR3 DNA: TGTGCCAGCTCTCCCGGGGTCTCTCAGCCCCAGCATTTT.

The chain recombines TRBV2 with TRBJ1-2; 7 nucleotides line up with TRBD1. The ends lost 2 bases at V and 4 bases at J; junction bases unmatched: 10. Germline loops: CDR1 SNHLY, CDR2 FYNNEI. The CDR3 loop spans 16 amino acids. The CDR3: CASSESGRQGIYGYTF. The DNA for the CDR3 is TGTGCCAGCAGTGAAAGCGGGCGACAGGGCATCTATGGCTACACCTTC.

Here the CDR3 DNA reads TGCGCCAGCAGCTTAGGGACAGGGCTCGAGCAGTACTTC. It yields the protein CASSLGTGLEQYF. This sequence joins TRBV5-1 and TRBJ2-7; 9 bases are shared with TRBD1. CDR3 length: 13 amino acids. The germline gives CDR1 SGHRS, CDR2 YFSETQ. The J segment lost 6 bases and the V segment lost 2 bases, leaving 3 bases of the junction unmatched.

In DNA, the CDR3 is TGTGCCAGCTCACCGACAATCTCCTACGAGCAGTACTTC. It yields the protein CASSPTISYEQYF. The chain has TRBV18 and TRBJ2-7, with D unclear. Germline CDR1 and CDR2: KGHSH and LQKENI. The CDR3 extends over 13 amino acids. Between the trimmed V and J ends, which lost 3 bases and 0 bases, there was a span of 6 bases.

V usage is TRBV19 and J usage is TRBJ2-2; D unresolved. Trimming cost V 5 bases and J 3 bases, with 10 bases left between them. The germline CDR1 and CDR2 sequences are LNHDA and SQIVND (reference sequence). The CDR3 is 14 amino acids. The DNA of the CDR3 is TGTGCCAGTAGTCTCACCCGGGACACCGGGGAGCTGTTTTTT. Amino acid sequence: CASSLTRDTGELFF. Drawing the rest from reference TRBV19 and TRBJ2-2, the complete variable domain is DGGITQSPKYLFRKEGQNVTLSCEQNLNHDAMYWYRQDPGQGLRLIYYSQIVNDFQKGDIAEGYSVSREKKESFPLTVTSAQKNPTAFYLCASSLTRDTGELFFGEGSRLTVL.

The chain links TRBV7-2 to TRBJ2-1; 9 nucleotides align to TRBD1. Germline V gives CDR1 SGHTA, CDR2 FQGNSA. CDR3 length: 18 residues. The V segment lost 2 bases and the J segment 6 bases; nucleotides outside the gene matches: 14. The CDR3 DNA follows: TGTGCCAGCAGCTTACCGGGGCTGGGGACAGGGCTTCGCAATGAGCAGTTCTTC. It yields the protein CASSLPGLGTGLRNEQFF.

The chain links TRBV4-3 to TRBJ2-5, with D perhaps TRBD1 or TRBD2 (5 bases each). CDR3 length equals 18 residues. The V gene lost 0 bases and the J gene lost 2 bases, with 19 bases spanning the gap. The germline gives CDR1 LGHNA, CDR2 YSLEER. This chain's CDR3 is CASSQDLQAGSRQETQYF. Here the CDR3 DNA reads TGCGCCAGCAGCCAAGATTTACAGGCAGGGAGTCGGCAAGAGACCCAGTACTTC.

J is TRBJ1-4 and V is TRBV30, with 7 positions matching TRBD1. Germline V gene sequence: CDR1 GTSNPN, CDR2 SVGIG (reference sequence). The junction had 10 bases not matched to a gene; V was cut back by 2 bases and J by 10 bases. This CDR3 contains 14 residues. The CDR3 region is CAWSHTGAAGKLFF. CDR3 sequence (DNA): TGTGCCTGGAGTCACACAGGGGCGGCAGGAAAACTGTTTTTT.

The table lists this clone with a count of one. This chain uses TRBV7-8 with TRBJ2-5, with D tentatively TRBD2 (5 bases). CDR3 length: 12 residues. Germline lookup yields CDR1 SGHVS and CDR2 FQNEAQ. The DNA for the CDR3 is TGTGCTGGTAGCGCCCACGCGGAGACCCAGTACTTC. As protein: CAGSAHAETQYF. The variable domain in full, with the rest retrieved from reference TRBV7-8 and TRBJ2-5, is GAGVSQSPRYKVAKRGQDVALRCDPISGHVSLFWYQQALGQGPEFLTYFQNEAQLDKSGLPSDRFFAERPEGSVSTLKIQRTQQEDSAVYLCAGSAHAETQYFGPGTRLLVL.

The chain has TRBV10-3 and TRBJ2-1, with TRBD2 matching 7 bases. The CDR3 runs to 17 residues. CDR1 ENHRY and CDR2 SYGVKD come from the germline V gene. The V segment lost 1 base and the J segment 3 bases; nucleotides outside the gene matches: 9. CDR3 in amino acids: CAISEYGRETFYNEQFF. The CDR3 DNA is TGTGCCATCAGTGAGTATGGGCGGGAGACCTTCTACAATGAGCAGTTCTTC.

This chain connects TRBV9 to TRBJ1-4; TRBD1 might be the D (5 bases). The CDR3 runs to 14 residues. The germline gives CDR1 SGDLS, CDR2 YYNGEE. V was trimmed by 4 bases and J by 5 bases, leaving 12 bases between them. The CDR3 loop reads CASSRDPANEKLFF. The CDR3 DNA reads TGTGCCAGCAGCCGGGACCCGGCGAATGAAAAACTGTTTTTT.

The chain joins TRBV6-6 to TRBJ1-4; D is unclear. CDR3 length: 15 amino acids. Per the germline V gene, CDR1 is MNHNY and CDR2 is SVGAGI (reference sequence). Trimming took off 4 bases at V and 4 bases at J, with 13 bases between the two ends. DNA of the CDR3: TGTGCCAGCAGTTTCGCCGGGAGCCTTAATGAAAAACTGTTTTTT. As protein: CASSFAGSLNEKLFF.

V gene TRBV7-2 combines with J gene TRBJ2-1; D is possibly TRBD1 (5 bases). With 1 base removed from V and 5 bases from J, the gap between germline ends came to 15 bases. The length of the CDR3 is 16 residues. Germline V gene sequence: CDR1 SGHTA, CDR2 FQGNSA. This CDR3 is CASSLVGAVINNEQFF. DNA for the CDR3: TGTGCCAGCAGCTTAGTTGGGGCCGTTATCAACAATGAGCAGTTCTTC.

This CDR3 is CASSLVGSQDGYTF. Written as DNA, the CDR3 is TGCGCCAGCAGCTTGGTGGGGTCGCAGGATGGCTACACCTTC. The genes are TRBV5-1 and TRBJ1-2, with D unresolved. Per germline, CDR1 SGHRS and CDR2 YFSETQ. This CDR3 contains 14 residues. Trimming cost V 0 bases and J 6 bases, with 12 bases left between them. The variable domain in full, completed from reference TRBV5-1 and TRBJ1-2, reads KAGVTQTPRYLIKTRGQQVTLSCSPISGHRSVSWYQQTPGQGLQFLFEYFSETQRNKGNFPGRFSGRQFSNSRSEMNVSTLELGDSALYLCASSLVGSQDGYTFGSGTRLTVV.

The genes are TRBV19 and TRBJ2-7; D possibly corresponds to TRBD2 (5 bases). Trimming took off 6 bases at V and 0 bases at J, with 12 bases between the two ends. CDR1 is LNHDA, CDR2 SQIVND, per germline (reference sequence). The CDR3 spans 14 residues. The CDR3, as DNA: TGTGCCAGTAGACGGACGGGAAACTCCTACGAGCAGTACTTC. It encodes CASRRTGNSYEQYF.

The chain employs TRBV28 and TRBJ1-5, with a tentative D call TRBD1 (6 bases). The CDR3 is 14 residues long. In germline, CDR1 is MDHEN, CDR2 SYDVKM. V shed 6 bases and J shed 7 bases, with 16 bases lying between them. The CDR3 spells CASRTGNEIQPQHF. In nucleotides, the CDR3 is TGTGCCAGCAGAACAGGGAACGAGATCCAGCCCCAGCATTTT. The full variable domain, in which reference TRBV28 and TRBJ1-5 provide the parts outside the CDR3, is DVKVTQSSRYLVKRTGEKVFLECVQDMDHENMFWYRQDPGLGLRLIYFSYDVKMKEKGDIPEGYSVSREKKERFSLILESASTNQTSMYLCASRTGNEIQPQHFGDGTRLSIL.

V usage is TRBV28 and J usage is TRBJ2-7; 9 nucleotides line up with TRBD1. The ends lost 2 bases at V and 2 bases at J; junction bases unmatched: 7. This CDR3 has 16 amino acids. Germline V gives CDR1 MDHEN, CDR2 SYDVKM. CDR3 amino acids: CASSLRGQGTPYEQYF. CDR3 nucleotides: TGTGCCAGCAGTTTAAGGGGACAGGGCACGCCCTACGAGCAGTACTTC.